This section outlines one T cell receptor (beta chain) sequence together with its context. The antigen remains unidentified. These data originate in a study of cytomegalovirus exposure and HLA in healthy donors. Overall study context: It was reported in a later analysis that the roughly 120 validation repertoires used the same platform as the approximately 670 first-cohort repertoires.

Study-wide points: The listing of roughly 160 TCR beta chains classed them as cytomegalovirus-associated. Cytomegalovirus status was reportedly diagnosed by the classifier with high sensitivity and specificity.

Repertoires were generated with immunoSEQ multiplex PCR, while TCRdb's copy carries only in-frame clones and drops some. The sample holds approximately 200,000 clones, 84% seen once. While the first cohort had around 700 subjects, the donors belonged to the separate validation cohort of over a hundred subjects. Sequenced sample: PBMCs. This receptor was taken from a man in his late teens or twenties in good health and CMV-seropositive.

This chain's CDR3 is CASSLKASAYEQYF. Written as DNA, the CDR3 is TGTGCCAGCAGTTTAAAGGCTAGCGCCTACGAGCAGTACTTC. V usage is TRBV27 and J usage is TRBJ2-7; weak D call: TRBD2 (6 bases). CDR3 size: 14 residues. In germline, CDR1 is MNHEY, CDR2 SMNVEV (reference sequence). Trimming pared 2 bases from V and 2 bases from J, leaving 10 bases between.